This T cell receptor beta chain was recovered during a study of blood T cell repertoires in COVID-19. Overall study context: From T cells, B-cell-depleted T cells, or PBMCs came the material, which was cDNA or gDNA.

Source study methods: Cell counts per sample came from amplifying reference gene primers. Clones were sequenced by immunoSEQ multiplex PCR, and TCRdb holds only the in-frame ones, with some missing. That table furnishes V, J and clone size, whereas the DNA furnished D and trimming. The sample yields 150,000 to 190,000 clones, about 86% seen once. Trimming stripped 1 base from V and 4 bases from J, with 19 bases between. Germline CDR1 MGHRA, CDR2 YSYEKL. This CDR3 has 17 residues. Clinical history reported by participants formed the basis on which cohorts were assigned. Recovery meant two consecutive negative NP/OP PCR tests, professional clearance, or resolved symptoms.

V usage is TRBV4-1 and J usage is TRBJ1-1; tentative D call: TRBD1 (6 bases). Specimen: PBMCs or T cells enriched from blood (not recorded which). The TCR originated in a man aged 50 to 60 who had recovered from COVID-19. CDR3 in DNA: TGCGCCAGCAGCCAAGGATGGGCAGGGGAATGGGGCACTGAAGCTTTCTTT. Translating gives CASSQGWAGEWGTEAFF.